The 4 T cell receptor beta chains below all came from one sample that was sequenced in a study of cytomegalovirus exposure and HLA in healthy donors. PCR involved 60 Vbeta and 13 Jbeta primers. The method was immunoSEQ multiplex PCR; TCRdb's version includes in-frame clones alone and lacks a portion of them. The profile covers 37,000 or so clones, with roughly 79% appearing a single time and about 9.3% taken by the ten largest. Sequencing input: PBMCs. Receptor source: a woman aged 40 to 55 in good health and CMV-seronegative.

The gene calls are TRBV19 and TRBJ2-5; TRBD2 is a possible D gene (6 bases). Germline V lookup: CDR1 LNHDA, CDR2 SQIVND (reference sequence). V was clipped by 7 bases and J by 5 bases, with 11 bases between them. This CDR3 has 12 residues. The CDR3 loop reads CASKGGVETQYF. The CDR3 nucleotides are TGTGCCAGTAAGGGAGGAGTCGAGACCCAGTACTTC.

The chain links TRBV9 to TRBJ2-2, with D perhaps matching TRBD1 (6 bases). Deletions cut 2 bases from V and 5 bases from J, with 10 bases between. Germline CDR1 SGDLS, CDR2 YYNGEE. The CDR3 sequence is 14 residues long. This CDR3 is CASSVTQGTGELFF. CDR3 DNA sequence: TGTGCCAGCAGCGTTACACAGGGAACCGGGGAGCTGTTTTTT.

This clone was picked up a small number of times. CDR3 sequence (DNA): TGTGCCAGCAGTGACGCGGGGCAAGAGACCCAGTACTTC. Amino acid sequence: CASSDAGQETQYF. This chain links TRBV25-1 with TRBJ2-5, with a possible D match to TRBD2 (6 bases). Trimming removed 3 bases at V and 2 bases at J, with 7 bases between. This CDR3 has 13 amino acids. CDR1 MGHDK and CDR2 SYGVNS come from the germline V gene.

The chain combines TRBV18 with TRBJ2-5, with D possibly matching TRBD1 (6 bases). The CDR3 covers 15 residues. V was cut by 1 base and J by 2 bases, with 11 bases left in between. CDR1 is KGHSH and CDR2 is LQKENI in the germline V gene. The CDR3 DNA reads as TGTGCCAGCTCACCACTCCAGGGGTTACAAGAGACCCAGTACTTC. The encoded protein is CASSPLQGLQETQYF. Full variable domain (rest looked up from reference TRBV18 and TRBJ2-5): NAGVMQNPRHLVRRRGQEARLRCSPMKGHSHVYWYRQLPEEGLKFMVYLQKENIIDESGMPKERFSAEFPKEGPSILRIQQVVRGDSAAYFCASSPLQGLQETQYFGPGTRLLVL.